The source of this T cell receptor (beta chain) is a study of regulatory T cells in long-lasting Graves disease. Looking at the study overall: Graves' patients who were just diagnosed had used antithyroid drugs for under 3 months.

CDR1 LNHDA and CDR2 SQIVND come from the germline V gene (reference sequence). V was pared by 7 bases and J by 3 bases, with 9 bases of the junction left unmatched. The CDR3 length is 15 residues. This clonotype was recorded only once. The antigen is unknown. Combining iRepertoire HTBI primers with Arm-PCR of CDR3 regions, the authors built TCR beta libraries. In TCRdb, the multiplex PCR reads were re-called with MiXCR into one record per CDR3 protein. This sample has approximately 460,000 distinct CDR3 sequences, with 16% found just once. The time point was: newly diagnosed GD, antithyroid drugs for less than 3 months. Generation of the TCR library employed RNA extracted from PBMCs. General study findings and limits: Less diverse TCR repertoires were seen in persistent Graves' patients than in newly diagnosed ones.

The data were also submitted as part of a second study, on T cells in Graves' hyperthyroidism and ophthalmopathy. Per that paper: Diagnosing involved the use of clinical symptoms, serum thyroxine and TRAb, thyroid ultrasound and orbital computed tomography. The primer set for the first-round RT-PCR of the TCR CDR3 was HTBI.

The receptor was derived from a woman aged 25 to 39 with Graves disease. Source: peripheral blood mononuclear cells (PBMCs), taken at new diagnosis, from a patient treated with antithyroid drugs. The chain links TRBV19 to TRBJ2-3, with TRBD1 matching 8 bases. The CDR3 region is CASNGWTGRTDTQYF. The CDR3 DNA reads TGTGCCAGTAACGGATGGACAGGGCGAACAGATACGCAGTATTTT.